Shown below are 27 T cell receptor beta chains from a single sample sequenced in a study of cytomegalovirus exposure and HLA in healthy donors. Primers included in the PCR were 60 Vbeta and 13 Jbeta primers. This table comes from immunoSEQ multiplex PCR, and its TCRdb copy is limited to in-frame clones, with some not included. The repertoire includes about 190,000 clones, 70% to 90% of them detected once, and 2.1% sits in the top ten. The sequencing sample was made of PBMCs. These receptors were obtained from a woman between 18 and 30 years old in good health and CMV-seropositive.

CDR3 nucleotides: TGTGCCAGCAGCTTGAACAGGGTCTACGAGCAGTACTTC. Translated: CASSLNRVYEQYF. This sequence joins TRBV11-2 and TRBJ2-7; the D gene is possibly TRBD1 (6 bases). This CDR3 is built from 13 residues. Trimming removed 3 bases at V and 3 bases at J, with 9 bases between. Germline-derived CDR1 and CDR2 are SGHAT and FQNNGV.

The chain is built from TRBV9 and TRBJ1-6; 7 nucleotides match TRBD1. V lost 3 bases and J lost 7; bases outside the gene matches: 7. The length of the CDR3 is 15 residues. CDR1 is SGDLS, CDR2 YYNGEE, per germline. CDR3 in DNA: TGTGCCAGCAGCGGACGGGACAGTCCGAATTCACCCCTCCACTTT. As protein: CASSGRDSPNSPLHF.

The rearrangement links TRBV29-1 to TRBJ1-2, with 11 bases fitting TRBD1. Trimming removed 8 bases from V and 8 bases from J; junction bases left unmatched: 10. The CDR3 contains 13 residues. Germline V gene sequence: CDR1 SQVTM, CDR2 ANQGSEA. The CDR3 loop reads CSTGTGGFIGYTF. The CDR3 DNA reads TGCAGCACTGGGACAGGGGGGTTTATAGGCTACACCTTC.

The genes are TRBV4-1 and TRBJ2-5, with D unclear. Trimming pared 0 bases from V and 0 bases from J, leaving 8 bases between. The CDR3 runs 15 residues. From germline, CDR1 is MGHRA and CDR2 YSYEKL. The chain's CDR3 is CASSQDGGYQETQYF. As DNA, the CDR3 is TGCGCCAGCAGCCAAGATGGCGGATACCAAGAGACCCAGTACTTC.

A single count supports this clone. The rearrangement links TRBV6-1 to TRBJ2-3; perhaps TRBD2 as D (6 bases). CDR1 is MNHNS and CDR2 is SASEGT in the germline V gene. The CDR3 sequence is 14 residues long. Trimming left V 6 bases short and J 1 base short, with 11 bases between. This chain's CDR3 is CASRKGGGTDTQYF. CDR3 coding DNA: TGTGCCAGCAGGAAGGGCGGGGGCACAGATACGCAGTATTTT.

This clone appeared once. The J gene is TRBJ2-2, the V gene TRBV30; TRBD1 matches 10 bases. Germline CDR1 is GTSNPN and CDR2 is SVGIG (reference sequence). V lost 8 bases, J lost 4 bases, and 1 base stayed unmatched. The CDR3 contains 12 residues. The CDR3 protein is CARDRGTGELFF. The DNA of the CDR3 is TGTGCCAGGGACAGGGGCACCGGGGAGCTGTTTTTT.

Comment on this clone: A junction boundary mismatches the germline segment, possibly from a read error. The chain couples TRBV29-1 to TRBJ2-4, with 7 bases aligning to TRBD2. The CDR3 is 14 residues long. Germline loops: CDR1 SQVTM, CDR2 ANQGSEA. The CDR3 here is CSGIAGLAKNSQYF. For the CDR3, the DNA is TGCAGCGGAATAGCGGGCCTAGCCAAAAACAGTCAGTACTTC.

The J gene is TRBJ1-2, the V gene TRBV4-3; no definite D call. The germline gives CDR1 LGHNA, CDR2 YSLEER. V was trimmed by 0 bases and J by 5 bases, leaving 7 bases between them. The CDR3 loop spans 13 amino acids. DNA of the CDR3: TGCGCCAGCAGCCAAGAGGAGAGATATGGCTACACCTTC. Its translation is CASSQEERYGYTF.

The chain joins TRBV2 to TRBJ1-5, with TRBD1 matching 9 bases. The CDR3 runs to 14 residues. Germline-derived CDR1 and CDR2 are SNHLY and FYNNEI. J gave up 6 bases and V 5 bases, and 5 bases lay outside the gene matches. As DNA, the CDR3 is TGTGCCAGCAGTATACAGGGGGCTAGTCAGCCCCAGCATTTT. This translates into CASSIQGASQPQHF.

V usage is TRBV29-1 and J usage is TRBJ1-1, with D perhaps TRBD1 (6 bases). CDR1 is SQVTM and CDR2 is ANQGSEA in the germline V gene. Deletions cut 5 bases from V and 1 base from J, with 14 bases between. This CDR3 contains 14 residues. In DNA form, the CDR3 reads TGCAGCGTTCCCAAGAGCAGGGGGAACACTGAAGCTTTCTTT. The encoded protein is CSVPKSRGNTEAFF.

The chain has TRBV6-1 and TRBJ2-4; D is perhaps TRBD2 (5 bases). Germline loops: CDR1 MNHNS, CDR2 SASEGT. Deletions cut 0 bases from V and 6 bases from J, with 15 bases between. The CDR3 runs 16 residues. CDR3 bases: TGTGCCAGCAGTGAAGCGCTTCGAGGGTCGGGAAACATTCAGTACTTC. Its protein is CASSEALRGSGNIQYF.

This chain joins TRBV7-8 and TRBJ2-7; the match to TRBD2 covers 7 bases. The CDR3 totals 15 residues. After removal of 3 bases from V and 4 bases from J, the junction contained 9 bases not matched to a gene. Germline V gene sequence: CDR1 SGHVS, CDR2 FQNEAQ. CDR3 in DNA: TGTGCCAGCAGCTTGGGAGGGGCTGGGCCTTACGAGCAGTACGTC. Translation gives CASSLGGAGPYEQYV.

The chain is built from TRBV5-5 and TRBJ1-1; TRBD1 matches at 7 bases. This CDR3 has 14 amino acids. Germline trimming cut 4 bases from V and 10 bases from J; bases unmatched to any gene: 13. The germline CDR1 and CDR2 sequences are SGHKS and YYEKEE (reference sequence). CDR3 DNA sequence: TGTGCCAGCAGCCCCGGGACAGCAGCGTGGAGAGCTTTCTTT. Protein: CASSPGTAAWRAFF. Looking up the rest from reference TRBV5-5 and TRBJ1-1 gives the full variable domain: DAGVTQSPTHLIKTRGQQVTLRCSPISGHKSVSWYQQVLGQGPQFIFQYYEKEERGRGNFPDRFSARQFPNYSSELNVNALLLGDSALYLCASSPGTAAWRAFFGQGTRLTVV.

The V call is TRBV5-6, the J call TRBJ2-5; D perhaps matches TRBD2 (5 bases). This CDR3 has 16 amino acids. V was cut by 0 bases and J by 5 bases, with 17 bases left in between. Germline lookup yields CDR1 SGHDT and CDR2 YYEEEE. In DNA, the CDR3 is TGTGCCAGCAGCTTGGCCTCTAGCTCTTCGGGGGAGACCCAGTACTTC. Its protein is CASSLASSSSGETQYF. Full variable domain (remainder filled in from reference TRBV5-6 and TRBJ2-5): DAGVTQSPTHLIKTRGQQVTLRCSPKSGHDTVSWYQQALGQGPQFIFQYYEEEERQRGNFPDRFSGHQFPNYSSELNVNALLLGDSALYLCASSLASSSSGETQYFGPGTRLLVL.

Points on this clone: Other nucleotide sequences from this sample produce the same CDR3. The V and J genes are TRBV5-1 and TRBJ2-1, with D possibly matching TRBD1 (6 bases). The V end lost 2 bases, the J end lost 3 bases, and 9 bases lay between the germline ends. The CDR3 loop spans 14 amino acids. The V gene's germline CDR1 is SGHRS and CDR2 YFSETQ. CDR3 DNA sequence: TGCGCCAGCAGCTTTGGACAGAGCTACAATGAGCAGTTCTTC. Its translation: CASSFGQSYNEQFF.

This chain joins TRBV6-6 and TRBJ1-2; D unresolved. V shed 10 bases and J shed 3 bases, with 6 bases lying between them. From germline, CDR1 is MNHNY and CDR2 SVGAGI (reference sequence). The CDR3 contains 10 residues. CDR3 protein: CATSDYGYTF. In nucleotides, the CDR3 is TGTGCCACCTCTGACTATGGCTACACCTTC.

CDR3 in amino acids: CAWSGAGQETQYF. CDR3 coding DNA: TGTGCCTGGAGTGGGGCGGGCCAAGAGACCCAGTACTTC. This chain connects TRBV30 to TRBJ2-5; D is possibly TRBD2 (5 bases). This CDR3 has 13 residues. CDR1 is GTSNPN and CDR2 is SVGIG in the germline V gene (reference sequence). V lost 1 base and J 1 base, leaving 7 bases between the germline ends.

The chain joins TRBV6-1 to TRBJ1-1; D remains unclear. With 1 base removed from V and 10 bases from J, the gap between germline ends came to 19 bases. The CDR3 is made up of 15 amino acids. Germline loops: CDR1 MNHNS, CDR2 SASEGT. This chain's CDR3 is CASSEVRELGTRAFF. CDR3 DNA: TGTGCCAGCAGTGAAGTACGGGAGTTGGGTACCCGAGCTTTCTTT.

The J gene is TRBJ2-2, the V gene TRBV30; 8 bases align to TRBD2. The germline V gene encodes CDR1 GTSNPN and CDR2 SVGIG (reference sequence). After removal of 1 base from V and 6 bases from J, the junction contained 7 bases not matched to a gene. The CDR3 is 15 amino acids. CDR3 coding DNA: TGTGCCTGGAGTGGGCGGGGGGCCCGCCCCGGGGAGCTGTTTTTT. Translation gives CAWSGRGARPGELFF.

The J gene is TRBJ2-5, the V gene TRBV11-3; 8 bases map to TRBD1. The CDR3 runs to 14 residues. Germline lookup yields CDR1 SGHNT and CDR2 YENEEA. V shed 1 base, J shed 5 bases, and the junction held 3 bases outside the gene matches. The CDR3 DNA is TGTGCCAGCAGCTTAGCAGGGGGCGGGGAGACCCAGTACTTC. Protein: CASSLAGGGETQYF.

With regard to this clone: The same CDR3 is also encoded by other DNA sequences in this sample. This CDR3 reads CASSESTGPGSPLHF. The CDR3 DNA reads TGCGCCAGCAGTGAGTCGACCGGCCCGGGTTCACCCCTCCACTTT. The gene calls are TRBV10-2 and TRBJ1-6; no clear D gene. Germline CDR1 WSHSY, CDR2 SAAADI. This CDR3 is 15 amino acids long. V lost 0 bases, J lost 9 bases, and 12 bases lay in between.

The sample holds a few counts of this clone. This chain's CDR3 is CASSITRGTGELFF. CDR3 DNA: TGTGCCAGCAGTATTACCAGGGGAACCGGGGAGCTGTTTTTT. V gene TRBV28 combines with J gene TRBJ2-2, with D possibly matching TRBD1 (6 bases). V was trimmed by 5 bases and J by 5 bases, leaving 12 bases between them. Germline V lookup: CDR1 MDHEN, CDR2 SYDVKM. There are 14 residues in the CDR3.

Comment on this clone: This same CDR3 is encoded by further DNA sequences in the sample. V usage is TRBV27 and J usage is TRBJ1-1; weak D call: TRBD1 (5 bases). Germline CDR1 is MNHEY and CDR2 is SMNVEV (reference sequence). This CDR3 has 16 residues. Trimming took off 2 bases at V and 1 base at J, with 14 bases between the two ends. The CDR3 is CASSLGIGGTNTEAFF. CDR3 DNA sequence: TGTGCCAGCAGTTTAGGGATTGGAGGGACGAACACTGAAGCTTTCTTT.

This chain connects TRBV30 to TRBJ2-1, with D uncertain. The length of the CDR3 is 13 residues. The germline V gene has CDR1 GTSNPN and CDR2 SVGIG (reference sequence). V was pared by 0 bases and J by 5 bases, with 8 bases between. The CDR3 here is CAWSVGQHNEQFF. The CDR3 coding sequence is TGTGCCTGGAGTGTTGGGCAGCACAATGAGCAGTTCTTC.

The V and J genes are TRBV6-1 and TRBJ2-1; 10 bases are a match to TRBD2. J was trimmed by 7 bases and V by 5 bases; bases with no gene match: 5. The germline V gene has CDR1 MNHNS and CDR2 SASEGT. This CDR3 has 14 amino acids. CDR3 coding DNA: TGTGCCAGCAGTCCGACTAGCGGGTATAATGAGCAGTTCTTC. It yields the protein CASSPTSGYNEQFF.

V and J are TRBV19 and TRBJ2-3, with D perhaps TRBD2 (6 bases). The CDR3 is 14 amino acids. Germline-derived CDR1 and CDR2 are LNHDA and SQIVND (reference sequence). The V end lost 4 bases, the J end lost 2 bases, and 10 bases lay between the germline ends. In DNA form, the CDR3 reads TGTGCCAGTAGTAGGGGACTGGTCACAGATACGCAGTATTTT. Translated: CASSRGLVTDTQYF.

In this sample, this clone turned up once. This chain joins TRBV5-1 and TRBJ2-1; 12 bases are shared with TRBD1. V trimming: 4 bases; J trimming: 5 bases; junction bases outside the gene matches: 7. The germline V gene has CDR1 SGHRS and CDR2 YFSETQ. The CDR3 is 16 amino acids. CDR3 protein: CASSSGTGGSDNEQFF. The CDR3 coding sequence is TGCGCCAGCAGCAGCGGGACAGGGGGCAGTGACAATGAGCAGTTCTTC.